The clone carrying this TCR beta chain showed up just once. The sample comes from a study of blood T cell repertoires in COVID-19. Study summary: Donors in the United States, Italy and Spain gave samples during acute or convalescent COVID-19. The cDNA or gDNA used as material had been derived from T cells, B-cell-depleted T cells, or PBMCs.

Original analysis: Amplification of reference gene primers was used by the study to estimate nucleated cell counts. This table comes from immunoSEQ multiplex PCR, and its TCRdb copy is limited to in-frame clones, with some not included. The D gene and trimming were derived from the DNA, and the V and J assignments and clone size from that table. The sample holds 190,000 or so clones, around four fifths seen once. Germline loops: CDR1 LGHDT, CDR2 YNNKEL (reference sequence). V lost 4 bases and J lost 1; bases outside the gene matches: 7. The CDR3 spans 16 residues. This TCR was sampled from an elderly woman with active or convalescent COVID-19. The sample consisted of peripheral blood. J is TRBJ2-4 and V is TRBV3-1 (or the pseudogene TRBV3-2), with 7 nucleotides matching TRBD2. CDR3 coding DNA: TGTGCCAGCAGCCGCGCCAGCGGGGTGGCCAAAAACATTCAGTACTTC. As protein: CASSRASGVAKNIQYF.